Each of the 21 T cell receptor beta chains below was sequenced from the same sample in a study of T cell responses to AZD1222 COVID-19 vaccine. TCRdb keeps only in-frame clones here, not all; method: immunoSEQ multiplex PCR. The sample lists around 99,000 clones, 91% seen once, with 7% to 9% in the top ten. This sample comprised peripheral blood, obtained on day 0 of AZD1222 vaccination. These TCRs come from an adult in good health.

The V call is TRBV30, the J call TRBJ1-2; D remains unclear. The CDR3 covers 15 residues. The germline V gene has CDR1 GTSNPN and CDR2 SVGIG (reference sequence). V dropped 8 bases and J dropped 0 bases, with 19 bases sitting between them. The CDR3 DNA sequence: TGTGCCCTGGGGAAGGACCCTAACTCTAACTATGGCTACACCTTC. This gives the protein CALGKDPNSNYGYTF. Drawing the rest from reference TRBV30 and TRBJ1-2, the complete variable domain is SQTIHQWPATLVQPVGSPLSLECTVEGTSNPNLYWYRQAAGRGLQLLFYSVGIGQISSEVPQNLSASRPQDRQFILSSKKLLLSDSGFYLCALGKDPNSNYGYTFGSGTRLTVV.

This clone was counted a single time. The CDR3 DNA reads TGTGCCAGCACCCGAAGGACAGGGAAGAACACTGAAGCTTTCTTT. Its protein product is CASTRRTGKNTEAFF. V is TRBV11-1 and J is TRBJ1-1; 8 bases match TRBD1. Germline CDR1 reads SGHAT; CDR2 reads FQDESV (reference sequence). Trimming removed 7 bases from V and 1 base from J; junction bases left unmatched: 8. The CDR3 runs to 15 residues.

This clone was detected a few times. This sequence joins TRBV2 and TRBJ2-5; TRBD2 might be the D (6 bases). Germline loops: CDR1 SNHLY, CDR2 FYNNEI. Trimming removed 6 bases from V and 5 bases from J, with 13 bases in between. The CDR3 has 13 residues. The CDR3 DNA reads TGTGCCAGCAGGGGGGGAGAAAGCGAGACCCAGTACTTC. Translated, it gives CASRGGESETQYF.

V usage is TRBV28 and J usage is TRBJ1-5; D is undetermined. Between the trimmed V and J ends, which lost 5 bases and 15 bases, there was a span of 17 bases. This CDR3 is built from 12 residues. Germline V gene lookup returns CDR1 MDHEN and CDR2 SYDVKM. The CDR3, as DNA: TGTGCCAGCAGTGCCCGGGCCACCCCCGCGCATTTT. This sequence encodes CASSARATPAHF. The full variable domain, rest sourced from reference TRBV28 and TRBJ1-5, is DVKVTQSSRYLVKRTGEKVFLECVQDMDHENMFWYRQDPGLGLRLIYFSYDVKMKEKGDIPEGYSVSREKKERFSLILESASTNQTSMYLCASSARATPAHFGDGTRLSIL.

The gene calls are TRBV7-9 and TRBJ1-2; D unresolved. The V end was cut by 1 base, the J end by 5 bases, with 17 bases between. Germline V CDR1 and CDR2: SEHNR, FQNEAQ (reference sequence). The CDR3 sequence is 16 residues long. In DNA form, the CDR3 reads TGTGCCAGCAGCTTAGAGTCGGGCAGCCTGCCGTATGGCTACACCTTC. Residues: CASSLESGSLPYGYTF.

The V call is TRBV6-2 or TRBV6-3, the J call TRBJ2-3; D remains ambiguous. The ends were cut back, 0 bases at V and 5 bases at J, with 3 bases in the middle. This CDR3 contains 12 residues. CDR1 and CDR2 from the germline V gene are MNHEY and SVGEGT. The CDR3 here is CASSYSKDTQYF. The CDR3 region has the DNA TGTGCCAGCAGTTACTCGAAAGATACGCAGTATTTT.

The chain employs TRBV7-8 and TRBJ1-6; 8 nucleotides align to TRBD1. Per the germline V gene, CDR1 is SGHVS and CDR2 is FQNEAQ. V was clipped by 0 bases and J by 8 bases; unmatched bases: 6. The CDR3 sequence is 16 residues long. The DNA for the CDR3 is TGTGCCAGCAGCTTAGCGGCAGGGGGCATAGATTCACCCCTCCACTTT. Translation gives CASSLAAGGIDSPLHF.

The chain links TRBV9 to TRBJ2-2; D call uncertain. The CDR3 spans 14 residues. V lost 3 bases and J lost 5, with 11 bases in between. The germline V gene encodes CDR1 SGDLS and CDR2 YYNGEE. This CDR3 reads CASSAGRSTGELFF. CDR3 sequence (DNA): TGTGCCAGCAGCGCCGGACGATCGACCGGGGAGCTGTTTTTT.

The V gene is TRBV5-1, the J gene TRBJ2-3, with 11 nucleotides matching TRBD2. The J segment lost 0 bases and the V segment lost 3 bases, leaving 3 bases of the junction unmatched. CDR3 length: 16 amino acids. CDR1 and CDR2 from the germline V gene are SGHRS and YFSETQ. The CDR3 here is CASSSGTSGSTDTQYF. The CDR3 DNA follows: TGCGCCAGCAGCTCTGGGACTAGCGGTAGCACAGATACGCAGTATTTT.

The J gene is TRBJ1-6, the V gene TRBV27, with TRBD1 identical over 9 bases. The germline V gene has CDR1 MNHEY and CDR2 SMNVEV (reference sequence). The CDR3 runs 13 residues. V was clipped by 5 bases and J by 7 bases; unmatched bases: 0. CDR3 residues: CASSGTGNSPLHF. The CDR3 DNA sequence: TGTGCCAGCAGTGGGACAGGGAATTCACCCCTCCACTTT.

CDR3 sequence (DNA): TGCGCCAGCGCCCCCACCGGAAACTACAATGAGCAGTTCTTC. Encoded protein: CASAPTGNYNEQFF. This chain links TRBV5-1 with TRBJ2-1; D remains unclear. CDR1 is SGHRS, CDR2 YFSETQ, per germline. This CDR3 has 14 residues. V lost 7 bases to trimming and J lost 3 bases, with 14 bases between them.

The chain uses TRBV3-1 (or the pseudogene TRBV3-2) and TRBJ2-5; D is undetermined. The V end was cut by 7 bases, the J end by 5 bases, with 8 bases between. The CDR3 runs 11 residues. Germline V gives CDR1 LGHDT, CDR2 YNNKEL (reference sequence). CDR3 DNA sequence: TGTGCCAGCATCCTCGGCGAGACCCAGTACTTC. Its protein is CASILGETQYF.

This sequence joins TRBV12-3 or TRBV12-4 and TRBJ2-4; TRBD2 aligns across 11 bases. The V segment lost 6 bases and the J segment 8 bases; nucleotides outside the gene matches: 3. The CDR3 sequence is 13 residues long. The CDR3 DNA sequence: TGTGCCAGCAGCCCTAGCGGGGGGTACATTCAGTACTTC. It codes for CASSPSGGYIQYF.

The chain has TRBV5-6 and TRBJ2-3; 12 positions agree with TRBD2. CDR1 and CDR2 (germline): SGHDT, YYEEEE. J was trimmed by 5 bases and V by 4 bases; bases with no gene match: 8. This CDR3 spans 16 amino acids. CDR3 region: CASSPRLAGAIDTQYF. DNA of the CDR3: TGTGCCAGCAGCCCAAGACTAGCGGGAGCTATAGATACGCAGTATTTT.

This chain links TRBV5-1 with TRBJ2-1; 10 nucleotides agree with TRBD1. Trimming at V came to 0 bases and at J to 5 bases, leaving 2 bases not matched to a gene. Germline CDR1 SGHRS, CDR2 YFSETQ. This CDR3 comprises 15 residues. The CDR3 bases are TGCGCCAGCAGCTTGGTAGGACAGGGGGACAATGAGCAGTTCTTC. Its translation: CASSLVGQGDNEQFF.

V and J are TRBV7-2 and TRBJ1-6, with D unclear. Trimming shortened V by 3 bases and J by 8 bases, and 11 bases separated the two germline ends. The V gene's germline CDR1 is SGHTA and CDR2 FQGNSA. This CDR3 has 14 amino acids. The CDR3 bases are TGTGCCAGCAGCTTCCAGTGGAGTGATTCACCCCTCCACTTT. Encoded protein: CASSFQWSDSPLHF.

The V gene is TRBV3-1 (or the pseudogene TRBV3-2), the J gene TRBJ2-7; weak D call: TRBD1 (5 bases). V lost 5 bases and J 6 bases, leaving 11 bases between the germline ends. CDR3 size: 12 residues. Germline CDR1 reads LGHDT; CDR2 reads YNNKEL (reference sequence). CDR3 DNA sequence: TGTGCCAGCAGCTCCAGGGTTTCCGAGCAGTACTTC. It specifies CASSSRVSEQYF.

V and J are TRBV7-8 and TRBJ2-7, with a tentative D call TRBD2 (5 bases). The CDR3 runs 15 residues. CDR1 SGHVS and CDR2 FQNEAQ come from the germline V gene. The V and J ends lost 2 bases and 0 bases respectively, with 11 bases between them. The CDR3, as DNA: TGTGCCAGCAGCTTATTGGAGCGGAGCTCCTACGAGCAGTACTTC. It specifies CASSLLERSSYEQYF.

V usage is TRBV27 and J usage is TRBJ2-3; D uncertain. Deletions cut 1 base from V and 5 bases from J, with 4 bases between. From germline, CDR1 is MNHEY and CDR2 SMNVEV (reference sequence). The CDR3 extends over 12 amino acids. CDR3 in DNA: TGTGCCAGCAGTTTATTGGGAGATACGCAGTATTTT. This encodes CASSLLGDTQYF.

The chain combines TRBV28 with TRBJ1-1; possible D gene TRBD1, 5 bases. Trimming took 7 bases from V and 5 from J, leaving 14 bases between them. The CDR3 runs 13 residues. Germline loops: CDR1 MDHEN, CDR2 SYDVKM. The CDR3: CASTLNGGTEAFF. In DNA, the CDR3 is TGTGCCAGCACCCTGAACGGGGGGACTGAAGCTTTCTTT.

This chain links TRBV5-6 with TRBJ2-5, with unresolved D. From germline, CDR1 is SGHDT and CDR2 YYEEEE. The CDR3 length is 15 residues. Trimming took 0 bases from V and 1 from J, leaving 10 bases between them. CDR3 DNA sequence: TGTGCCAGCAGCTTGGAACTAACACCCCAAGAGACCCAGTACTTC. Translated, it gives CASSLELTPQETQYF.